The T cell receptor (beta chain) described here comes from a study of blood T cell repertoires in COVID-19. Study information: T cells, B-cell-depleted T cells, or PBMCs supplied cDNA or gDNA.

Per the original data handling: Counts of nucleated cells, estimated from reference gene primer amplification, were obtained. Profiled with immunoSEQ multiplex PCR; TCRdb holds only in-frame clones, not every one. D and trimming were read from the DNA, whereas the V and J calls and clone size are those reported in that table. This sample carries under 400,000 clones, roughly 89% of them seen once, and the ten largest clones take 3% to 4%. The Seattle site enrolled patients during active infection and followed them longitudinally. This clone was detected once. Trimming left V 10 bases short and J 4 bases short, with 17 bases between. The CDR3 length is 14 residues. Germline V gene data show CDR1 as MNHNY and CDR2 as SVGAGI (reference sequence).

The chain has TRBV6-6 and TRBJ1-3, with D possibly being TRBD1 (6 bases). Sequenced sample: peripheral blood. This TCR was sampled from an older woman with COVID-19, enrolled during active disease. The CDR3 is CATSPRQVGNTIYF. DNA for the CDR3: TGTGCCACCAGCCCCCGACAGGTCGGAAACACCATATATTTT.